One and the same sample provided the 9 T cell receptor beta chains below, sequenced in a study of identical twins. TCRdb passed the 5' RACE reads through MiXCR, listing each CDR3 protein once. In the table there are around 95,000 distinct CDR3 sequences, 5.9% of which are singletons. The sample consisted of memory T cells sorted from blood. These receptors originate from a woman aged 50 to 60 in good health.

The sample holds a few counts of this clonotype. The chain is built from TRBV10-3 and TRBJ1-6; TRBD1 might be the D (6 bases). Germline CDR1 ENHRY, CDR2 SYGVKD. V was trimmed by 6 bases and J by 6 bases, leaving 15 bases between them. The CDR3 consists of 15 residues. The CDR3 bases are TGTGCCATCAGGCTGAGGGGGGAAGGTAATTCACCCCTCCACTTT. Protein product: CAIRLRGEGNSPLHF.

This clonotype was recorded at least ten times. V gene TRBV11-2 combines with J gene TRBJ2-1; D possibly matches TRBD1 or TRBD2 (6 bases each). Between the trimmed V and J ends, which lost 5 bases and 11 bases, there was a span of 10 bases. Germline V gene data show CDR1 as SGHAT and CDR2 as FQNNGV. The CDR3 has 11 residues. The CDR3 DNA reads as TGTGCCAGCAGCCGGGGGCGAAAGCAGTTCTTC. Protein: CASSRGRKQFF. The variable domain in full, with the rest retrieved from reference TRBV11-2 and TRBJ2-1, is EAGVAQSPRYKIIEKRQSVAFWCNPISGHATLYWYQQILGQGPKLLIQFQNNGVVDDSQLPKDRFSAERLKGVDSTLKIQPAKLEDSAVYLCASSRGRKQFFGPGTRLTVL.

The chain uses TRBV19 and TRBJ1-2; D possibly corresponds to TRBD1 (5 bases). The CDR3 runs to 13 residues. Trimming left V 8 bases short and J 3 bases short, with 13 bases between. CDR1 LNHDA and CDR2 SQIVND come from the germline V gene (reference sequence). This CDR3 reads CASHPLGHYGYTF. For the CDR3, the DNA is TGTGCCAGTCATCCCCTGGGGCACTATGGCTACACCTTC.

The V call is TRBV4-1, the J call TRBJ2-7; the D is unclear. The ends were cut back, 1 base at V and 0 bases at J, with 13 bases in the middle. There are 16 residues in the CDR3. The germline V gene encodes CDR1 MGHRA and CDR2 YSYEKL. The CDR3 protein is CASSQVGGLVSYEQYF. CDR3 nucleotide sequence: TGCGCCAGCAGCCAAGTGGGCGGTCTTGTCTCCTACGAGCAGTACTTC.

V usage is TRBV20-1 and J usage is TRBJ2-7; 7 bases match TRBD1. The ends lost 5 bases at V and 2 bases at J; junction bases unmatched: 15. Per the germline V gene, CDR1 is DFQATT and CDR2 is SNEGSKA (reference sequence). The CDR3 contains 16 residues. The CDR3 is CSADEFKTGFPYEQYF. CDR3 DNA: TGCAGTGCTGACGAGTTCAAGACAGGGTTTCCCTACGAGCAGTACTTC.

This clonotype came up many times. The chain combines TRBV5-1 with TRBJ2-3, with a tentative D call TRBD1 (6 bases). V lost 4 bases and J lost 2, with 14 bases in between. Germline assignment: CDR1 SGHRS and CDR2 YFSETQ. The CDR3 runs to 15 residues. The CDR3 DNA follows: TGCGCCAGCAGCGTCCCCAGGGGCCCCACAGATACGCAGTATTTT. Amino acids: CASSVPRGPTDTQYF.

This clonotype was counted ten times or more. As DNA, the CDR3 is TGCGCCACCGCGGACAGGGGGCACGATGAGCAGTTCTTC. As protein: CATADRGHDEQFF. V and J are TRBV5-1 and TRBJ2-1, with 11 bases identical to TRBD1. CDR3 size: 13 residues. The V segment lost 9 bases and the J segment 8 bases; nucleotides outside the gene matches: 7. The germline V gene encodes CDR1 SGHRS and CDR2 YFSETQ.

V is TRBV3-1 and J is TRBJ1-1; perhaps TRBD1 as D (6 bases). The CDR3 totals 13 residues. Trimming removed 5 bases from V and 4 bases from J, with 11 bases in between. CDR1 is LGHDT, CDR2 YNNKEL, per germline (reference sequence). CDR3 protein: CASSGGGATEAFF. In nucleotides, the CDR3 is TGTGCCAGCAGCGGCGGGGGGGCCACTGAAGCTTTCTTT.

This clonotype came up many times. V and J are TRBV7-8 and TRBJ2-7; D remains ambiguous. V dropped 5 bases and J dropped 0 bases, with 8 bases sitting between them. The CDR3 has 13 residues. Germline CDR1 SGHVS, CDR2 FQNEAQ. The CDR3: CASSPYSSYEQYV. CDR3 nucleotide sequence: TGTGCCAGCAGCCCCTACAGCTCCTACGAGCAGTACGTC.